This TCR beta chain was found in a study of blood T cell repertoires in COVID-19. About the research overall: Acute-phase and convalescent COVID-19 samples originated in the United States, Italy and Spain. In each case, the material was cDNA or gDNA derived from T cells, B-cell-depleted T cells, or PBMCs.

V was cut by 1 base and J by 2 bases, with 11 bases left in between. The CDR3 sequence is 15 residues long. Germline CDR1 and CDR2: LGHDT and YNNKEL (reference sequence). Original processing notes: Amplification with reference gene primers provided the estimates of nucleated cell counts. TCRdb keeps only in-frame clones here, not all; method: immunoSEQ multiplex PCR. V, J and clone size are taken as reported in that table, and D and trimming were inferred from the DNA itself. Counted here are 60,000 to 75,000 clones, roughly nine tenths occurring once; the ten biggest clones make up about an eighth. The chain couples TRBV3-1 (or the pseudogene TRBV3-2) to TRBJ1-1, with D perhaps TRBD1 (6 bases). Sample: peripheral blood. The receptor was derived from a woman aged 60-70 years with acute or convalescent COVID-19. The chain's CDR3 is CASSQGAGVNTEAFF. The CDR3 nucleotides are TGTGCCAGCAGCCAAGGGGCAGGGGTTAACACTGAAGCTTTCTTT.